Presented here are 5 T cell receptor beta chains from one specimen sequenced in a study of T cells in Graves' hyperthyroidism and ophthalmopathy. TCR beta CDR3 region amplification was performed from RNA transcripts. Primed by the HTBI set, a first-round RT-PCR was run on the TCR CDR3. TCRdb itself ran the multiplex PCR reads through MiXCR, one entry per CDR3 protein. The table records hundreds of thousands of distinct CDR3 sequences, approximately 14% of them present only once. The sample consisted of blood. The receptors were sampled from a woman aged 40 to 49 with Graves' ophthalmopathy.

This chain uses TRBV4-1 with TRBJ1-2, with 8 nucleotides matching TRBD1. The CDR3 is 16 amino acids. Germline loops: CDR1 MGHRA, CDR2 YSYEKL. V was pared by 3 bases and J by 1 base, with 7 bases of the junction left unmatched. CDR3 sequence: CASSHPDRVLNYGYTF. CDR3 in DNA: TGCGCCAGCAGCCATCCGGACAGGGTGCTTAACTATGGCTACACCTTC.

Many counts were recorded for this clonotype. The rearrangement joins TRBV19 to TRBJ1-5; D is undetermined. This CDR3 spans 12 amino acids. The V gene's germline CDR1 is LNHDA and CDR2 SQIVND (reference sequence). V was pared by 5 bases and J by 7 bases, with 9 bases between. The CDR3 spells CASSVMEQPQHF. CDR3 bases: TGTGCCAGTAGTGTAATGGAGCAGCCCCAGCATTTT. Drawing the rest from reference TRBV19 and TRBJ1-5, the complete variable domain is DGGITQSPKYLFRKEGQNVTLSCEQNLNHDAMYWYRQDPGQGLRLIYYSQIVNDFQKGDIAEGYSVSREKKESFPLTVTSAQKNPTAFYLCASSVMEQPQHFGDGTRLSIL.

This clonotype was counted many times. This chain joins TRBV5-1 and TRBJ1-1; 9 bases line up with TRBD1. This CDR3 region has 14 residues. The J segment lost 6 bases and the V segment lost 7 bases, leaving 10 bases of the junction unmatched. CDR1 and CDR2 (germline): SGHRS, YFSETQ. The CDR3 DNA sequence: TGCGCCAGCGGGAGGGGACAGGGAATGGCTGAAGCTTTCTTT. This codes for CASGRGQGMAEAFF.

This clonotype appeared many times. The gene calls are TRBV28 and TRBJ1-2; D is undetermined. CDR1 is MDHEN and CDR2 is SYDVKM in the germline V gene. Trimming removed 2 bases from V and 3 bases from J, with 4 bases in between. CDR3 length: 12 residues. In nucleotides, the CDR3 is TGTGCCAGCAGTTTACAGGACTATGGCTACACCTTC. Protein: CASSLQDYGYTF.

There are many counts of this clonotype. The gene calls are TRBV29-1 and TRBJ2-5; TRBD2 agrees at 11 bases. V was pared by 4 bases and J by 5 bases, with 12 bases of the junction left unmatched. The CDR3 runs to 16 residues. The germline CDR1 and CDR2 sequences are SQVTM and ANQGSEA. The CDR3 loop is CSVVPASGRFLETQYF. The DNA for the CDR3 is TGCAGCGTTGTCCCGGCTAGCGGGAGGTTCTTGGAGACCCAGTACTTC.